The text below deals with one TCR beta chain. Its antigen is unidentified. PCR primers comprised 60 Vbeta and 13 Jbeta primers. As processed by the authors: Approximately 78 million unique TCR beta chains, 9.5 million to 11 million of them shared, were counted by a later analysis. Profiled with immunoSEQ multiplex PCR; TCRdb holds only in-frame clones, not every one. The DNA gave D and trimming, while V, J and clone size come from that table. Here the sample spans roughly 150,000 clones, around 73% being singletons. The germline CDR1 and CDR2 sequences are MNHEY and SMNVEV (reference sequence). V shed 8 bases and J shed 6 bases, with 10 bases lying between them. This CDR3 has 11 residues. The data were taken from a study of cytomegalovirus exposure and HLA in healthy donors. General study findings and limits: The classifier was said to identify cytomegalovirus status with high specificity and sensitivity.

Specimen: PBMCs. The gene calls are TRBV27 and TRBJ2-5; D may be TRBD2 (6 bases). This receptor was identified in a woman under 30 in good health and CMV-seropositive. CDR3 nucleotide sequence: TGTGCCAGCGGCGGGGCCAAGACCCAGTACTTC. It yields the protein CASGGAKTQYF.